The 10 T cell receptor beta chains in this list originate from one sample, sequenced in a study of neurological immune-mediated disorders. The time point was: longitudinal time-point 2. TCRdb redid the calling of the 5' RACE reads with MiXCR, one entry per CDR3 protein. Counted here are roughly 60,000 distinct CDR3 sequences, roughly 10% occurring once; the ten biggest clones make up roughly an eighth. The specimen was PBMCs. These receptors all come from a man aged 30 to 45 in good health.

This clonotype has ten or more counts. The chain links TRBV3-1 to TRBJ2-1, with unresolved D. The V end was cut by 1 base, the J end by 2 bases, with 9 bases between. Germline lookup yields CDR1 LGHDT and CDR2 YNNKEL (reference sequence). The CDR3 consists of 15 residues. The CDR3 sequence is CASSQGSKTYNEQFF. CDR3 nucleotide sequence: TGTGCCAGCAGCCAAGGTTCTAAAACCTACAATGAGCAGTTCTTC.

In this sample, this clonotype turned up a few times. This chain joins TRBV10-1 and TRBJ2-3, with D unresolved. Trimming left V 2 bases short and J 0 bases short, with 6 bases between. The germline V gene encodes CDR1 WNHNN and CDR2 SYGVQD (reference sequence). CDR3 size: 14 residues. CDR3 region: CASSEDTSTDTQYF. The CDR3 bases are TGCGCCAGCAGTGAGGACACGAGCACAGATACGCAGTATTTT.

This clonotype was observed many times. This sequence joins TRBV20-1 and TRBJ2-1; 13 nucleotides line up with TRBD2. The CDR3 has 15 residues. With V trimmed by 4 bases and J by 10 bases, 10 bases remained unmatched. Germline V CDR1 and CDR2: DFQATT, SNEGSKA (reference sequence). CDR3: CSAIRTSGRGREQFF. The DNA of the CDR3 is TGCAGTGCTATTAGGACTAGCGGGAGAGGTCGGGAGCAGTTCTTC.

Notes on this clonotype: Just one base apart from a much larger clone, this may be a read error. The J gene is TRBJ2-7, the V gene TRBV2, with unresolved D. The CDR3 totals 14 residues. Trimming stripped 3 bases from V and 9 bases from J, with 18 bases between. The germline gives CDR1 SNHLY, CDR2 FYNNEI. DNA of the CDR3: TGTGCCAGCAGTGATCGGGTTAGCTCGAGTGTGCAGTACTTC. This gives the protein CASSDRVSSSVQYF. The variable domain in full, with the rest retrieved from reference TRBV2 and TRBJ2-7, is EPEVTQTPSHQVTQMGQEVILRCVPISNHLYFYWYRQILGQKVEFLVSFYNNEISEKSEIFDDQFSVERPDGSNFTLKIRSTKLEDSAMYFCASSDRVSSSVQYFGPGTRLTVT.

In regard to this clonotype: Germline and junction disagree at one end, which may indicate a read error. The CDR3 DNA reads TGTTCCAGCAGCCAGCTTATAAATAATCTACTAGCGGGCAACAATGAGCAGTTCTTC. It codes for CSSSQLINNLLAGNNEQFF. This chain connects TRBV4-2 to TRBJ2-1, with 9 bases lining up with TRBD2. There are 19 residues in the CDR3. CDR1 and CDR2 from the germline V gene are LGHNA and YNFKEQ.

This clonotype has a count of ten or more. This chain links TRBV5-1 with TRBJ2-3; D possibly corresponds to TRBD1 (8 bases). Trimming took 1 base from V and 0 from J, leaving 15 bases between them. The CDR3 consists of 17 residues. Looked up from germline, CDR1 is SGHRS and CDR2 is YFSETQ. CDR3 sequence reads: CASSLSGTGYSTDTQYF. The CDR3 nucleotides are TGCGCCAGCAGCTTGAGCGGGACAGGATACAGCACAGATACGCAGTATTTT.

This clonotype was counted at least ten times. The chain combines TRBV7-2 with TRBJ2-5, with 10 bases identical to TRBD2. The germline CDR1 and CDR2 sequences are SGHTA and FQGNSA. The CDR3 runs 16 residues. The V gene end was trimmed by 5 bases and the J gene end by 4 bases; junction bases not matched to a gene: 10. CDR3 DNA sequence: TGTGCCAGCAGCCCAACGACTAGCGGGTACCTAGAGACCCAGTACTTC. Its protein product is CASSPTTSGYLETQYF.

The sample holds many counts of this clonotype. The CDR3 nucleotides read TGCAGCGGGAAGGGGCGAGAGGAGACCCAGTACTTC. Translated: CSGKGREETQYF. The chain joins TRBV29-1 to TRBJ2-5, with D perhaps TRBD1 (5 bases). The V and J ends lost 7 bases and 5 bases respectively, with 14 bases between them. The CDR3 is made up of 12 amino acids. Germline V CDR1 and CDR2: SQVTM, ANQGSEA.

This clonotype was counted many times. The J gene is TRBJ2-3, the V gene TRBV9; D may be TRBD1 or TRBD2 (5 bases each). Per the germline V gene, CDR1 is SGDLS and CDR2 is YYNGEE. Trimming stripped 4 bases from V and 0 bases from J, with 15 bases between. This CDR3 contains 16 residues. The CDR3 here is CASSLLRDLSTDTQYF. CDR3 DNA sequence: TGTGCCAGCAGCCTCCTCCGGGACCTCAGCACAGATACGCAGTATTTT.

This clonotype was seen ten or more times. The chain is built from TRBV4-1 and TRBJ2-7, with a tentative D call TRBD2 (5 bases). Germline CDR1 reads MGHRA; CDR2 reads YSYEKL. CDR3 length equals 17 residues. Trimming shortened V by 1 base and J by 3 bases, and 19 bases separated the two germline ends. The chain's CDR3 is CASSQGTLGSRNYEQYF. CDR3 in DNA: TGCGCCAGCAGCCAAGGGACCTTAGGGAGTCGGAACTACGAGCAGTACTTC.